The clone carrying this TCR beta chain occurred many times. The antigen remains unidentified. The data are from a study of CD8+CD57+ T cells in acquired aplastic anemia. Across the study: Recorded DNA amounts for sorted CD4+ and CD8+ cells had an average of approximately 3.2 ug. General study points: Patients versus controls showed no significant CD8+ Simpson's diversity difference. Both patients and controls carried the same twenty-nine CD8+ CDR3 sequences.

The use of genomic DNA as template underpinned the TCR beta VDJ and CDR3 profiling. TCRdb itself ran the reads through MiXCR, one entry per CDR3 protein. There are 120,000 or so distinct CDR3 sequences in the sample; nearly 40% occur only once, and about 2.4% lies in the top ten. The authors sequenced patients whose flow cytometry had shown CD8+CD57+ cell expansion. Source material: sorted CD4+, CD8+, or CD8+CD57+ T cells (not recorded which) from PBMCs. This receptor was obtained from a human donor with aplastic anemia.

The CDR3 loop reads CASSDRTGSGQPQHF. The DNA for the CDR3 is TGTGCCAGCAGTGATCGGACCGGCTCTGGTCAGCCCCAGCATTTT. The V call is TRBV6-1, the J call TRBJ1-5; unclear D gene. The germline CDR1 and CDR2 sequences are MNHNS and SASEGT. The CDR3 has 15 amino acids. The V end lost 3 bases, the J end lost 6 bases, and 15 bases lay between the germline ends.